This T cell receptor beta chain was documented in a study of blood T cell repertoires in COVID-19. Libraries were prepared by immunoSEQ multiplex PCR; TCRdb keeps only in-frame clonotypes and omits some of them. The table includes approximately 300,000 clones, 70% to 90% detected once. This clone was detected once. Recovered status applied to Cohort 3 donors who had two consecutive negative PCRs. It also applied to those with clearance or with symptom resolution. Sequenced: PBMCs or T cells enriched from blood (not recorded which). This receptor was identified in a woman between 25 and 40 years old who had recovered from COVID-19.

CDR3 bases: TGTGCCAGCAGTTACTCCTCAGGACTCGGGTTCTACGAGCAGTACTTC. Its translation: CASSYSSGLGFYEQYF. The gene calls are TRBV6-5 and TRBJ2-7; TRBD2 is a possible D gene (5 bases). In germline, CDR1 is MNHEY, CDR2 SVGAGI. The CDR3 has 16 residues. The germline V and J ends were trimmed by 0 bases and 3 bases, with 15 bases remaining between them.